The clone carrying this T cell receptor (beta chain) has only a few counts. The antigen remains undetermined. The assay was immunoSEQ multiplex PCR, and TCRdb's table has in-frame clones only and misses some. The sample includes 56,000 or so clones, around 80% of them seen just once. The sample originates from a study of T cell responses to AZD1222 COVID-19 vaccine. Whole-study findings and limits: Targeting of unmutated variant regions was reportedly seen in nearly half of spike-specific TCRs. Most donors were white British and more were female, and clonal diversity was possibly underestimated. Distributed over spike, vaccine-associated CD4 TCRs predominated at 160-218 and 743-854.

The CDR3 runs to 14 residues. V lost 4 bases, J lost 7 bases, and 10 bases stayed unmatched. Germline CDR1 GTSNPN, CDR2 SVGIG (reference sequence). The sequencing used peripheral blood, collected 28 days after the second AZD1222 dose. This receptor was identified in an adult who received the AZD1222 COVID-19 vaccine. The gene calls are TRBV30 and TRBJ1-2, with 9 positions matching TRBD1. The CDR3 sequence: CAWIPPGTGSGYTF. The CDR3 nucleotides are TGTGCCTGGATTCCGCCGGGGACAGGGTCTGGCTACACCTTC.